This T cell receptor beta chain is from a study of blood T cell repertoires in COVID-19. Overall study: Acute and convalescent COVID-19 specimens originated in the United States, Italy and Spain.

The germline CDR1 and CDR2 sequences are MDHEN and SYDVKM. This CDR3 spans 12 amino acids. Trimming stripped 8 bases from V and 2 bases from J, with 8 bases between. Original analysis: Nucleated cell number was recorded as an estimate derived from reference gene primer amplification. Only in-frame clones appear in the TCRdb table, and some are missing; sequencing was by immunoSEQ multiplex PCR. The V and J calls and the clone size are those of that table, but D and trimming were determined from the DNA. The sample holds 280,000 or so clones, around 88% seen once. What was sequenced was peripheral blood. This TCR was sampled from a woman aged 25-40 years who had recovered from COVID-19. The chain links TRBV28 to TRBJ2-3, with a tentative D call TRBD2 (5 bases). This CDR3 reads CASGENTDTQYF. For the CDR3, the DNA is TGTGCCAGCGGGGAGAACACAGATACGCAGTATTTT.